What follows is one TCR beta chain and its context. What it binds is not known. The time point is: week 5, during vaccination. Each vaccine dose was 300 ug of mutant IDH1 20-mer peptide, with topical imiquimod. The data belong to a study of a mutant IDH1 vaccine in newly diagnosed glioma. Study context: Patients had received radiotherapy, temozolomide, or both previously, most receiving both.

TCRdb's table, derived via immunoSEQ multiplex PCR, lists solely in-frame clones and lacks some. This sample has fewer than 65,000 clones, with about 86% found just once. The study, taken as a whole, reports: Among patients, approximately 93% showed immune responses induced by the vaccine.

This CDR3 contains 19 residues. The germline CDR1 and CDR2 sequences are LNHDA and SQIVND (reference sequence). Losses at the gene ends were 3 bases for V and 0 bases for J; bases not matched to a gene: 8. The chain recombines TRBV19 with TRBJ2-6; 10 positions match TRBD2. Source: PBMCs, taken from a glioma patient whose treatment included an IDH1 peptide vaccine. The sequence derives from a man aged 30-40 years with glioma. CDR3 in DNA: TGTGCCAGTAGTATTTACACTAGCGGGGTGAGCTCTGGGGCCAACGTCCTGACTTTC. The encoded protein is CASSIYTSGVSSGANVLTF.